These 11 T cell receptor beta chains share one sample of origin, sequenced in a study of metastatic and nonmetastatic thyroid tumors. Thyroid surgery had not been preceded by any treatment in any patient. TCRdb reprocessed the PCR reads using MiXCR. The table includes approximately 90,000 clones, approximately 9% detected once. The specimen was blood. These receptors were obtained from a female donor with papillary thyroid cancer or a benign thyroid nodule (not recorded which). Some clones in this sample may be carry-over from other donors' samples.

This clone was counted only a few times. As DNA, the CDR3 is TGTGCCAGCAGTTTAGCGGGAGGGGCCGGGGAGCTGTTTTTT. Its protein product is CASSLAGGAGELFF. This chain uses TRBV12-3 or TRBV12-4 with TRBJ2-2, with 7 positions matching TRBD2. Trimming removed 0 bases from V and 6 bases from J; junction bases left unmatched: 1. The CDR3 runs 14 residues.

The chain recombines TRBV5-1 with TRBJ2-1, with D possibly matching TRBD2 (6 bases). This CDR3 has 15 residues. The germline V gene encodes CDR1 SGHRS and CDR2 YFSETQ. The V and J ends lost 4 bases and 7 bases respectively, with 18 bases between them. DNA of the CDR3: TGCGCCAGCAGCCCCCAGCGGTTGGCGGGGAATGAGCAGTTCTTC. Translated: CASSPQRLAGNEQFF.

The sample holds many counts of this clone. This chain joins TRBV19 and TRBJ1-6; 11 nucleotides match TRBD1. The germline V gene has CDR1 LNHDA and CDR2 SQIVND (reference sequence). There are 14 residues in the CDR3. The J segment lost 9 bases and the V segment lost 4 bases, leaving 2 bases of the junction unmatched. The CDR3 loop reads CASSTGQGGSPLHF. In DNA, the CDR3 is TGTGCCAGTAGTACGGGACAGGGGGGTTCACCCCTCCACTTT. The complete variable domain, with remaining parts taken from reference TRBV19 and TRBJ1-6, reads DGGITQSPKYLFRKEGQNVTLSCEQNLNHDAMYWYRQDPGQGLRLIYYSQIVNDFQKGDIAEGYSVSREKKESFPLTVTSAQKNPTAFYLCASSTGQGGSPLHFGNGTRLTVT.

J is TRBJ2-5 and V is TRBV9, with a possible D match to TRBD1 (5 bases). The germline V gene encodes CDR1 SGDLS and CDR2 YYNGEE. V was trimmed by 1 base and J by 1 base, leaving 11 bases between them. The CDR3 runs 15 residues. The chain's CDR3 is CASSVSSGIQETQYF. Here the CDR3 DNA reads TGTGCCAGCAGCGTATCGTCAGGGATCCAAGAGACCCAGTACTTC.

In this sample, this clone turned up many times. The chain carries TRBV19 and TRBJ1-3; D remains ambiguous. Looked up from germline, CDR1 is LNHDA and CDR2 is SQIVND (reference sequence). V lost 3 bases, J lost 0 bases, and 9 bases lay in between. This CDR3 contains 15 residues. This CDR3 reads CASSIGLFSGNTIYF. The CDR3 bases are TGTGCCAGTAGTATCGGACTGTTCTCTGGAAACACCATATATTTT.

V is TRBV2 and J is TRBJ1-2; perhaps TRBD1 as D (5 bases). Germline-derived CDR1 and CDR2 are SNHLY and FYNNEI. This CDR3 comprises 13 residues. Trimming stripped 7 bases from V and 4 bases from J, with 13 bases between. The CDR3 sequence is CASTTTGTYGYTF. CDR3 nucleotide sequence: TGTGCCAGCACCACCACCGGGACCTATGGCTACACCTTC.

This clone appeared many times. The same CDR3 also results from other DNA sequences found in this sample. The V and J genes are TRBV27 and TRBJ2-7, with D possibly TRBD1 on 6 matching bases. CDR1 and CDR2 from the germline V gene are MNHEY and SMNVEV (reference sequence). The CDR3 is 14 amino acids. Trimming removed 5 bases at V and 2 bases at J, with 13 bases between. The CDR3 sequence is CASSQGLGTYEQYF. The DNA of the CDR3 is TGTGCCAGCAGTCAGGGGTTGGGAACCTACGAGCAGTACTTC.

The J gene is TRBJ2-7, the V gene TRBV6-1; 7 nucleotides align to TRBD1. CDR1 and CDR2 from the germline V gene are MNHNS and SASEGT. Trimming took 4 bases from V and 3 from J; bases not matched to a gene: 9. The CDR3 is 15 residues long. Here the CDR3 DNA reads TGTGCCAGCAGTGTAGGTCTACAGGGGATCTACGAGCAGTACTTC. Translation: CASSVGLQGIYEQYF.

This clone has only a few counts. The junction departs from the called germline gene at one end, perhaps through a read error. This sample also contains other DNA sequences that code for the same CDR3. This chain joins TRBV6-6 and TRBJ1-2; the D gene is possibly TRBD1 (6 bases). Germline V CDR1 and CDR2: MNHNY, SVGAGI (reference sequence). This CDR3 has 18 residues. The chain's CDR3 is CACSQPEGGAPVNYGYTF. CDR3 bases: TGTGCCTGCAGCCAACCTGAGGGGGGGGCCCCGGTGAACTATGGCTACACCTTC.

CDR3 in amino acids: CASSWTGYEQYF. As DNA, the CDR3 is TGTGCCAGCAGTTGGACAGGATACGAGCAGTACTTC. The chain recombines TRBV12-3 or TRBV12-4 with TRBJ2-7; TRBD1 matches at 7 bases. The V segment lost 4 bases and the J segment 4 bases; nucleotides outside the gene matches: 1. The CDR3 is 12 residues long.

This clone has a count of ten or more. The chain's CDR3 is CASSPIDRGRLTEAFF. As DNA, the CDR3 is TGTGCCAGCAGCCCGATAGACAGGGGAAGGTTAACTGAAGCTTTCTTT. The chain couples TRBV7-8 to TRBJ1-1; 8 nucleotides agree with TRBD1. Trimming took 5 bases from V and 5 from J; bases not matched to a gene: 13. Looked up from germline, CDR1 is SGHVS and CDR2 is FQNEAQ. CDR3 size: 16 residues. The full variable domain, rest sourced from reference TRBV7-8 and TRBJ1-1, is GAGVSQSPRYKVAKRGQDVALRCDPISGHVSLFWYQQALGQGPEFLTYFQNEAQLDKSGLPSDRFFAERPEGSVSTLKIQRTQQEDSAVYLCASSPIDRGRLTEAFFGQGTRLTVV.